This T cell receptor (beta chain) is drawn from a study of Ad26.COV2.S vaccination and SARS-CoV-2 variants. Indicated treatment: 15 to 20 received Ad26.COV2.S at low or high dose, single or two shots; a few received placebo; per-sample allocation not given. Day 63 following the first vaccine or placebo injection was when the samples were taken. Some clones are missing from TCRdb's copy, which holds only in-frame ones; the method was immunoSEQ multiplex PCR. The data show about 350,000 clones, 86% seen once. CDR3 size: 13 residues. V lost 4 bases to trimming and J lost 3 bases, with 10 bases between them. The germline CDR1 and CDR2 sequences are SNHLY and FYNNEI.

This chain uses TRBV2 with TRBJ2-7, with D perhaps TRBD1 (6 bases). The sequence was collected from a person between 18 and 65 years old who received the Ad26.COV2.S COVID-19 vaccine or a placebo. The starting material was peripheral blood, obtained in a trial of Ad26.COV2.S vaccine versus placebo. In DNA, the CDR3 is TGTGCCAGCAGTGGATCCAGGGGCTACGAGCAGTACTTC. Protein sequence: CASSGSRGYEQYF.